This TCR beta chain is from a study of beta chain features in type 1 diabetes. Whole-study context: Healthy donors and patients showed comparable age, gender and cell yields. Sorted cell examination encompassed approximately 98,000,000 cells across all samples. Findings of the study overall: TCRB rearrangement may or may not be influenced by HLA type; here this remained unresolved. A closer apparent resemblance between naive, central memory and Treg TCRB repertoires was seen in patients than in healthy donors.

Trimming pared 4 bases from V and 1 base from J, leaving 11 bases between. CDR1 is SGHRS and CDR2 is YFSETQ in the germline V gene. The CDR3 loop spans 14 amino acids. As for this clone: Its antigen is undetermined.

Of the isolated RNA, all was reverse transcribed, and so the sequenced material was expressed TCRB transcripts. Data came from immunoSEQ multiplex PCR; TCRdb stores just in-frame clones and leaves some out. The sample gives under 300,000 clones, 27% of which show up once; under 5% is in the top ten. Sample: central memory CD4+ T cells from blood. V and J are TRBV5-1 and TRBJ2-5; D remains ambiguous. The TCR originated in a man aged 25 to 40 in good health. CDR3 bases: TGCGCCAGCAGCCAAGCGACAAGCCAAGAGACCCAGTACTTC. It specifies CASSQATSQETQYF.